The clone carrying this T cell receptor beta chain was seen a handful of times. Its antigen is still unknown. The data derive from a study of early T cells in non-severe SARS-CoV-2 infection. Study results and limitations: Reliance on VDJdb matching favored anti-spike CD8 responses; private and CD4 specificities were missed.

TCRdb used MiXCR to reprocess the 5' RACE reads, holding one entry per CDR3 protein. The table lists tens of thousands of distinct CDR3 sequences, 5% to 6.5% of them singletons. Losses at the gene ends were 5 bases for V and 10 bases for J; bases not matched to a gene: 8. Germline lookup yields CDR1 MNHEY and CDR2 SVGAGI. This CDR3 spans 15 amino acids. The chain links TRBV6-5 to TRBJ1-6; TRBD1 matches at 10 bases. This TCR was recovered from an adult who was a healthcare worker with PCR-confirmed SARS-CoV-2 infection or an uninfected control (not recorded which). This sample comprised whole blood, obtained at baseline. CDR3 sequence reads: CASSPDRGLRSPLHF. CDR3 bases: TGTGCCAGCAGTCCAGACAGGGGGCTTCGGTCACCCCTCCACTTT.